The clone carrying this TCR beta chain was counted once. The germline V and J ends were trimmed by 1 base and 2 bases, with 12 bases remaining between them. This CDR3 is built from 16 residues. Germline V gene sequence: CDR1 SGHTA, CDR2 FQGNSA. Some clones are missing from TCRdb's copy, which holds only in-frame ones; the method was immunoSEQ multiplex PCR. This sample carries some 64,000 clones, around 87% of them seen once, and the ten largest clones take around 2%. This sample stems from a study of control samples from healthy donors and cancer patients. This chain uses TRBV7-2 with TRBJ2-1; D is uncertain. This clonotype originated in a woman between 45 and 65 years old with head and neck cancer. Sequenced sample: PBMCs. The CDR3 here is CASSLEGSLAYNEQFF. The CDR3 DNA follows: TGTGCCAGCAGCTTAGAGGGCAGCCTAGCCTACAATGAGCAGTTCTTC.